This TCR beta chain was captured in a study of cytomegalovirus exposure and HLA in healthy donors. Study summary: Tens of millions of unique TCRs, all from HLA-typed donors, were included in an early release of the data. Overall study results and limits: CMV antigen specificity was confirmed in vitro for a few CMV-associated chains. Analysis performed later showed TCR beta chains linked to HLA being more clonally expanded than equally common others.

Concerning this clone: Antigen unknown.

The CDR3 consists of 19 residues. Germline values: CDR1 SNHLY, CDR2 FYNNEI. V dropped 6 bases and J dropped 2; count of bases not matched to a gene: 15. PCR used 60 Vbeta primers and 13 Jbeta primers. This table comes from immunoSEQ multiplex PCR, and its TCRdb copy is limited to in-frame clones, with some not included. Among some 120,000 clones, approximately 87% were seen once, and the ten largest hold roughly 20%. V and J are TRBV2 and TRBJ2-1; 11 nucleotides line up with TRBD2. The material sequenced was PBMCs. This clonotype was obtained from a man between 18 and 35 years old in good health and CMV-seropositive. The CDR3 DNA follows: TGTGCCAGCAGGGGTGACAGGCTAACTAGCGGGGGCACCTACAATGAGCAGTTCTTC. As protein: CASRGDRLTSGGTYNEQFF.